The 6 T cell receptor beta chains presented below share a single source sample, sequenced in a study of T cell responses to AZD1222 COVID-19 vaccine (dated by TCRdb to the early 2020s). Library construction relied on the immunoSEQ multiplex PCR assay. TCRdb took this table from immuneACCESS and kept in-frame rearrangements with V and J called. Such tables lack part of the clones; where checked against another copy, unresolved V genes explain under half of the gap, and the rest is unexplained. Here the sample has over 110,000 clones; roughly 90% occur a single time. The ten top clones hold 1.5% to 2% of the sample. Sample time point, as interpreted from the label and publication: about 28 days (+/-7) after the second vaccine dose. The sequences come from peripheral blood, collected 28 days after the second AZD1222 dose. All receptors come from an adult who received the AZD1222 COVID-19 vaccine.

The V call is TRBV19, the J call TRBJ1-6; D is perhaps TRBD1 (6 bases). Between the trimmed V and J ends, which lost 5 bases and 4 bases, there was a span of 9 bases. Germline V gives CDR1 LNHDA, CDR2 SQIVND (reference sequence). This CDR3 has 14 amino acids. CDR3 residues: CASSEDSYNSPLHF. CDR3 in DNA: TGTGCCAGTAGTGAGGACAGTTATAATTCACCCCTCCACTTT.

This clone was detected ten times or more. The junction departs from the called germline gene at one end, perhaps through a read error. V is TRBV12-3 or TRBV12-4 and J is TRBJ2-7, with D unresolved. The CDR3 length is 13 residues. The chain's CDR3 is CASRLDFSYEQYF. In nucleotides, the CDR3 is TGTGCCAGCAGATTAGACTTTTCCTACGAGCAGTACTTC.

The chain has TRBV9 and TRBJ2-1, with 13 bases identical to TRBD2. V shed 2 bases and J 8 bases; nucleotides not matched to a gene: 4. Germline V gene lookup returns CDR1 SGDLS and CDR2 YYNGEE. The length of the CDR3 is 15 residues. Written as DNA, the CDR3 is TGTGCCAGCAGCGTTGGGACTAGCGGGGTCGATGAGCAGTTCTTC. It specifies CASSVGTSGVDEQFF. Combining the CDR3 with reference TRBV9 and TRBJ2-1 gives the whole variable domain DSGVTQTPKHLITATGQRVTLRCSPRSGDLSVYWYQQSLDQGLQFLIQYYNGEERAKGNILERFSAQQFPDLHSELNLSSLELGDSALYFCASSVGTSGVDEQFFGPGTRLTVL.

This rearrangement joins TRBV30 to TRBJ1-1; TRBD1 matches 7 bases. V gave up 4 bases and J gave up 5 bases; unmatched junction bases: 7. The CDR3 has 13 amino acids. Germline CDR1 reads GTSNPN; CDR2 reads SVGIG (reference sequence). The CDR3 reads CAWNRQGETEAFF. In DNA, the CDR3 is TGTGCCTGGAACCGACAGGGAGAAACTGAAGCTTTCTTT.

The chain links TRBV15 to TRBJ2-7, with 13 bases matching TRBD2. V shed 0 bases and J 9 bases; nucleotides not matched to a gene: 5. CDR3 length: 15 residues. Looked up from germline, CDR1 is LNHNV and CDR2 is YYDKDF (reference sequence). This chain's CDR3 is CATSRDGTSGRGQYF. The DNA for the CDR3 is TGTGCCACCAGCAGAGATGGAACTAGCGGGAGGGGGCAGTACTTC.

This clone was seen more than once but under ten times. The CDR3 nucleotides read TGTGCCAGCAGCCAAGCCGGGACGGCGAACACCGGGGAGCTGTTTTTT. Its protein product is CASSQAGTANTGELFF. The chain carries TRBV3-1 (or the pseudogene TRBV3-2) and TRBJ2-2; D is tentatively TRBD1 or TRBD2 (5 bases each). The germline V gene has CDR1 LGHDT and CDR2 YNNKEL (reference sequence). V dropped 1 base and J dropped 0 bases, with 9 bases sitting between them. This CDR3 comprises 16 residues.